Presented here are 30 T cell receptor beta chains from one specimen sequenced in a study of cytotoxic CD8 clonotypes in ibrutinib-treated CLL. Sequencing used immunoSEQ multiplex PCR; TCRdb keeps in-frame clones, though not all of them. The sample carries over 120,000 clones, 75% to 85% recorded once. Sequenced material: PBMCs, taken after 36 months of ibrutinib treatment. These receptors were taken from a human donor with chronic lymphocytic leukemia.

This clone was seen only once. CDR3 residues: CASSQQSHSNTEAFF. The CDR3 DNA reads as TGCGCCAGCAGCCAACAATCCCACTCGAACACTGAAGCTTTCTTT. J is TRBJ1-1 and V is TRBV4-1; no clear D gene. The CDR3 consists of 15 residues. V lost 2 bases, J lost 1 base, and 11 bases lay in between. Germline V CDR1 and CDR2: MGHRA, YSYEKL.

This clone appeared a few times. The chain is built from TRBV4-1 and TRBJ1-2; the match to TRBD1 covers 10 bases. Germline V CDR1 and CDR2: MGHRA, YSYEKL. CDR3 size: 15 residues. V dropped 4 bases and J dropped 5; count of bases not matched to a gene: 7. This chain's CDR3 is CASSPGTGVWYGYTF. CDR3 nucleotides: TGCGCCAGCAGCCCCGGGACAGGGGTTTGGTATGGCTACACCTTC.

This clone showed up just once. The chain links TRBV5-1 to TRBJ2-2; possibly TRBD2 for D (5 bases). Germline V gives CDR1 SGHRS, CDR2 YFSETQ. CDR3 size: 16 residues. V lost 1 base to trimming and J lost 2 bases, with 12 bases between them. CDR3 residues: CASSLPRGGNTGELFF. The CDR3 nucleotides read TGCGCCAGCAGCTTGCCTCGTGGAGGTAACACCGGGGAGCTGTTTTTT.

The genes are TRBV11-3 and TRBJ2-3; D unclear. CDR1 is SGHNT and CDR2 is YENEEA in the germline V gene. The CDR3 runs 18 residues. The V end was cut by 3 bases, the J end by 4 bases, with 23 bases between. The CDR3 protein is CASSFRPNRHRSSDTQYF. CDR3 nucleotides: TGTGCCAGCAGCTTCCGGCCCAACCGGCACAGATCATCAGATACGCAGTATTTT.

The gene calls are TRBV28 and TRBJ2-2; D gene uncertain. Germline V lookup: CDR1 MDHEN, CDR2 SYDVKM. The CDR3 has 15 residues. V was trimmed by 6 bases and J by 5 bases, leaving 16 bases between them. The CDR3 loop reads CASSIPWAGTGELFF. CDR3 in DNA: TGTGCCAGCAGCATCCCTTGGGCCGGTACCGGGGAGCTGTTTTTT.

This clone has a handful of counts. The J gene is TRBJ1-4, the V gene TRBV18; D might be TRBD1 (5 bases). Trimming shortened V by 1 base and J by 2 bases, and 11 bases separated the two germline ends. CDR1 is KGHSH, CDR2 LQKENI, per germline. The CDR3 is 16 amino acids. DNA of the CDR3: TGTGCCAGCTCACCACAGCAGGGTTCGACTAATGAAAAACTGTTTTTT. Its translation: CASSPQQGSTNEKLFF.

This chain connects TRBV27 to TRBJ2-1, with D uncertain. The V gene lost 0 bases and the J gene lost 9 bases, with 18 bases spanning the gap. CDR1 and CDR2 from the germline V gene are MNHEY and SMNVEV (reference sequence). This CDR3 is built from 16 residues. The CDR3 sequence is CASSLSFSDGSTEQFF. CDR3 coding DNA: TGTGCCAGCAGTTTATCGTTCAGTGACGGGTCTACTGAGCAGTTCTTC.

This clone was recorded a few times. The chain uses TRBV5-1 and TRBJ2-7; D perhaps matches TRBD2 (5 bases). This CDR3 contains 13 residues. The V gene lost 2 bases and the J gene lost 5 bases, with 11 bases spanning the gap. Germline CDR1 SGHRS, CDR2 YFSETQ. CDR3 in amino acids: CASSLAPRDEQYF. The CDR3 nucleotides read TGCGCCAGCAGCTTAGCCCCGAGGGACGAGCAGTACTTC.

The chain uses TRBV7-8 and TRBJ2-5, with D unclear. Germline CDR1 reads SGHVS; CDR2 reads FQNEAQ. V was trimmed by 5 bases and J by 8 bases, leaving 9 bases between them. The CDR3 is made up of 11 amino acids. CDR3 protein: CASSLHITQYF. Written as DNA, the CDR3 is TGTGCCAGCAGCCTACACATCACCCAGTACTTC.

The J gene is TRBJ2-7, the V gene TRBV27; 9 nucleotides match TRBD1. Trimming at V came to 5 bases and at J to 6 bases, leaving 11 bases not matched to a gene. This CDR3 has 15 residues. The germline gives CDR1 MNHEY, CDR2 SMNVEV (reference sequence). The CDR3 region is CASSITGGAGREQYF. In DNA, the CDR3 is TGTGCCAGCAGTATTACAGGGGGCGCGGGGCGCGAGCAGTACTTC.

The chain is built from TRBV5-1 and TRBJ2-1, with TRBD2 matching over 15 bases. The V gene's germline CDR1 is SGHRS and CDR2 YFSETQ. The CDR3 contains 17 residues. J lost 4 bases, V lost 4 bases, and 6 bases had no gene match. This CDR3 is CASSVGLAGGLYNEQFF. In DNA, the CDR3 is TGCGCCAGCAGCGTGGGACTAGCGGGAGGACTATACAATGAGCAGTTCTTC. Variable domain in full (rest from reference TRBV5-1 and TRBJ2-1): KAGVTQTPRYLIKTRGQQVTLSCSPISGHRSVSWYQQTPGQGLQFLFEYFSETQRNKGNFPGRFSGRQFSNSRSEMNVSTLELGDSALYLCASSVGLAGGLYNEQFFGPGTRLTVL.

V gene TRBV7-9 combines with J gene TRBJ2-7; D call uncertain. V lost 3 bases and J 3 bases, leaving 12 bases between the germline ends. Germline CDR1 is SEHNR and CDR2 is FQNEAQ (reference sequence). The CDR3 contains 14 residues. The CDR3 loop reads CASSLRPEYYEQYF. CDR3 in DNA: TGTGCCAGCAGCTTGCGCCCAGAGTACTACGAGCAGTACTTC. The entire variable domain, with the rest obtained from reference TRBV7-9 and TRBJ2-7, is as follows: DTGVSQNPRHKITKRGQNVTFRCDPISEHNRLYWYRQTLGQGPEFLTYFQNEAQLEKSRLLSDRFSAERPKGSFSTLEIQRTEQGDSAMYLCASSLRPEYYEQYFGPGTRLTVT.

The chain employs TRBV2 and TRBJ1-5; D not certain. The CDR3 covers 14 residues. Germline V gene lookup returns CDR1 SNHLY and CDR2 FYNNEI. V was pared by 6 bases and J by 1 base, with 10 bases between. CDR3 coding DNA: TGTGCCAGCAGACCTACAGAGAGCAATCAGCCCCAGCATTTT. Translation gives CASRPTESNQPQHF.

This chain uses TRBV28 with TRBJ1-4; D not certain. Germline CDR1 MDHEN, CDR2 SYDVKM. The CDR3 is 14 residues long. V was trimmed by 5 bases and J by 4 bases, leaving 11 bases between them. CDR3: CASSDVSRNEKLFF. CDR3 nucleotide sequence: TGTGCCAGCAGTGACGTAAGCCGTAATGAAAAACTGTTTTTT.

The chain uses TRBV28 and TRBJ1-4; D is perhaps TRBD1 (5 bases). The CDR3 extends over 14 amino acids. Germline V gene data show CDR1 as MDHEN and CDR2 as SYDVKM. The V gene lost 6 bases and the J gene lost 3 bases, with 11 bases spanning the gap. The CDR3 is CASRPRGANEKLFF. The CDR3 DNA sequence: TGTGCCAGCAGACCTCGGGGGGCTAATGAAAAACTGTTTTTT.

This rearrangement joins TRBV5-1 to TRBJ1-6; 9 bases match TRBD1. The V and J ends lost 0 bases and 4 bases, in that order; junction bases with no gene match: 5. CDR1 is SGHRS and CDR2 is YFSETQ in the germline V gene. The CDR3 extends over 17 amino acids. The chain's CDR3 is CASSLGQGEVYNSPLHF. The CDR3 nucleotides read TGCGCCAGCAGCTTGGGACAGGGGGAAGTGTATAATTCACCCCTCCACTTT.

The chain joins TRBV5-1 to TRBJ2-7, with TRBD1 matching over 9 bases. The CDR3 extends over 18 amino acids. V dropped 0 bases and J dropped 1; count of bases not matched to a gene: 11. Germline V gene sequence: CDR1 SGHRS, CDR2 YFSETQ. Here the CDR3 reads CASSLVPLGTGFSYEQYF. The CDR3 nucleotides read TGCGCCAGCAGCTTGGTGCCTCTCGGGACAGGGTTTTCCTACGAGCAGTACTTC.

The chain couples TRBV30 to TRBJ1-1; 9 nucleotides agree with TRBD1. J was trimmed by 1 base and V by 4 bases; bases with no gene match: 7. The CDR3 extends over 15 amino acids. Germline V gene lookup returns CDR1 GTSNPN and CDR2 SVGIG (reference sequence). As DNA, the CDR3 is TGTGCCTGGATTGGGACAGGGTGGGCGAACACTGAAGCTTTCTTT. It encodes CAWIGTGWANTEAFF.

Only one count was recorded for this clone. The rearrangement links TRBV4-1 to TRBJ2-2; 8 bases match TRBD2. Germline V gene lookup returns CDR1 MGHRA and CDR2 YSYEKL. The J segment lost 0 bases and the V segment lost 4 bases, leaving 7 bases of the junction unmatched. CDR3 length: 17 residues. CDR3 sequence: CASSRSPGLANTGELFF. The CDR3 nucleotides are TGCGCCAGCAGCCGCTCTCCGGGACTAGCGAACACCGGGGAGCTGTTTTTT.

CDR3 sequence (DNA): TGCGCCAGCAGCCGGGCGGACAGGGGGGAAGAGACCCAGTACTTC. As protein: CASSRADRGEETQYF. The chain couples TRBV5-1 to TRBJ2-5; 10 nucleotides match TRBD1. The CDR3 length is 15 residues. Germline values: CDR1 SGHRS, CDR2 YFSETQ. V was pared by 4 bases and J by 3 bases, with 6 bases of the junction left unmatched. Full variable domain (remainder filled in from reference TRBV5-1 and TRBJ2-5): KAGVTQTPRYLIKTRGQQVTLSCSPISGHRSVSWYQQTPGQGLQFLFEYFSETQRNKGNFPGRFSGRQFSNSRSEMNVSTLELGDSALYLCASSRADRGEETQYFGPGTRLLVL.

The V call is TRBV7-3, the J call TRBJ2-2; 11 nucleotides line up with TRBD1. Germline V gene sequence: CDR1 SGHTA, CDR2 FQGTGA. The CDR3 loop spans 16 amino acids. The V and J ends lost 2 bases and 4 bases, in that order; junction bases with no gene match: 3. CDR3 nucleotides: TGTGCCAGCAGCTTACCCGGGACAGGGGGCACCGGGGAGCTGTTTTTT. The encoded protein is CASSLPGTGGTGELFF.

V is TRBV29-1 and J is TRBJ1-1; D is possibly TRBD1 (6 bases). The CDR3 runs to 14 residues. The germline V and J ends were trimmed by 8 bases and 4 bases, with 20 bases remaining between them. CDR1 and CDR2 (germline): SQVTM, ANQGSEA. The CDR3 reads CSLLDSARGTEAFF. For the CDR3, the DNA is TGCAGCCTACTGGACAGCGCGCGGGGCACTGAAGCTTTCTTT.

This chain uses TRBV4-2 with TRBJ2-6; perhaps TRBD1 as D (5 bases). Germline V gene data show CDR1 as LGHNA and CDR2 as YNFKEQ. CDR3 length equals 15 residues. The germline V and J ends were trimmed by 0 bases and 10 bases, with 13 bases remaining between them. CDR3 sequence: CASSQEGVKLNVLTF. The CDR3 DNA reads TGTGCCAGCAGCCAAGAAGGGGTAAAGCTTAACGTCCTGACTTTC.

This chain connects TRBV6-1 to TRBJ1-1; D is perhaps TRBD1 (5 bases). Trimming took 7 bases from V and 0 from J, leaving 12 bases between them. The CDR3 totals 14 residues. Per germline, CDR1 MNHNS and CDR2 SASEGT. CDR3: CASKGPSMNTEAFF. DNA for the CDR3: TGTGCCAGCAAGGGACCTTCCATGAACACTGAAGCTTTCTTT.

The J gene is TRBJ2-3, the V gene TRBV5-1; 8 nucleotides agree with TRBD2. This CDR3 has 15 amino acids. The germline V gene has CDR1 SGHRS and CDR2 YFSETQ. With V trimmed by 3 bases and J by 2 bases, 5 bases remained unmatched. The DNA for the CDR3 is TGCGCCAGCAGCTCGATAGCGGGGCACACAGATACGCAGTATTTT. Residues: CASSSIAGHTDTQYF.

The chain combines TRBV30 with TRBJ2-5, with 8 bases that match TRBD2. The CDR3 runs 17 residues. Germline V lookup: CDR1 GTSNPN, CDR2 SVGIG (reference sequence). The ends lost 0 bases at V and 4 bases at J; junction bases unmatched: 13. The CDR3 sequence: CAWSVPNGRVFLETQYF. The CDR3 nucleotides read TGTGCCTGGAGTGTACCTAACGGGAGGGTGTTTTTAGAGACCCAGTACTTC.

The chain is built from TRBV9 and TRBJ2-4; a weak D match, TRBD1 (5 bases). This CDR3 contains 14 residues. Germline V lookup: CDR1 SGDLS, CDR2 YYNGEE. V lost 3 bases and J 0 bases, leaving 7 bases between the germline ends. In DNA form, the CDR3 reads TGTGCCAGCAGCGAACAGGAAGCCAAAAACATTCAGTACTTC. Translated: CASSEQEAKNIQYF.

The CDR3 reads CASSERGNQPQHF. CDR3 coding DNA: TGTGCCAGCAGTGAACGAGGTAATCAGCCCCAGCATTTT. The rearrangement uses TRBV6-1 and TRBJ1-5; D not certain. CDR3 length: 13 residues. CDR1 and CDR2 (germline): MNHNS, SASEGT. V lost 2 bases and J lost 4, with 6 bases in between.

This sequence joins TRBV7-2 and TRBJ2-5, with 8 positions matching TRBD1. The CDR3 is 14 residues long. The V gene's germline CDR1 is SGHTA and CDR2 FQGNSA. Germline trimming cut 4 bases from V and 7 bases from J; bases unmatched to any gene: 8. CDR3 coding DNA: TGTGCCAGCAGCTCGCGGGACAGGAGTGTGACCCAGTACTTC. Its translation is CASSSRDRSVTQYF.

This clone turned up a few times. This rearrangement joins TRBV11-2 to TRBJ1-1; D perhaps matches TRBD1 (6 bases). This CDR3 contains 14 residues. V dropped 5 bases and J dropped 0 bases, with 10 bases sitting between them. CDR1 is SGHAT and CDR2 is FQNNGV in the germline V gene. DNA for the CDR3: TGTGCCAGCAGCACGGACAGCTTGAACACTGAAGCTTTCTTT. Encoded protein: CASSTDSLNTEAFF. The whole variable domain, remainder taken from reference TRBV11-2 and TRBJ1-1, is EAGVAQSPRYKIIEKRQSVAFWCNPISGHATLYWYQQILGQGPKLLIQFQNNGVVDDSQLPKDRFSAERLKGVDSTLKIQPAKLEDSAVYLCASSTDSLNTEAFFGQGTRLTVV.